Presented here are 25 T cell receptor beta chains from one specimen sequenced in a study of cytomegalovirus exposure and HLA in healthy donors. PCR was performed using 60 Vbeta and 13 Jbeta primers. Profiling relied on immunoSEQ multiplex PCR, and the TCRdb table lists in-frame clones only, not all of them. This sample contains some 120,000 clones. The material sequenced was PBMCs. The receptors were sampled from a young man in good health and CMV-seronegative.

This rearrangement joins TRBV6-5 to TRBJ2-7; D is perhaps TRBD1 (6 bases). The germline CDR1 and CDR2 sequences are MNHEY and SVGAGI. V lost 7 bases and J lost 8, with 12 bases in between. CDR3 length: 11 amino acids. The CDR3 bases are TGTGCCAGCACCTCAGGGACAAAGCAGTACTTC. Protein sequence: CASTSGTKQYF.

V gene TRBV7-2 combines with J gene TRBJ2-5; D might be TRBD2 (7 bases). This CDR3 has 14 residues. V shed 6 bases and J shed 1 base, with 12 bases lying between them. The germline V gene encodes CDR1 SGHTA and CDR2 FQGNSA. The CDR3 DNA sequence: TGTGCCAGCAGAGGGGGGGGAGGCCAAGAGACCCAGTACTTC. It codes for CASRGGGGQETQYF.

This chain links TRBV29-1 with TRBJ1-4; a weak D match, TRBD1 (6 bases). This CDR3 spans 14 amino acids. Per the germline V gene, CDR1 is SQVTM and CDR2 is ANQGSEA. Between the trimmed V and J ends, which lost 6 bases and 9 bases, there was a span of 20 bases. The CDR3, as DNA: TGCAGCGTCGATAAAGGGGGGGCTGGCCAAAAACTGTTTTTT. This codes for CSVDKGGAGQKLFF. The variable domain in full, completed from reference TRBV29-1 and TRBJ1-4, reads SAVISQKPSRDICQRGTSLTIQCQVDSQVTMMFWYRQQPGQSLTLIATANQGSEATYESGFVIDKFPISRPNLTFSTLTVSNMSPEDSSIYLCSVDKGGAGQKLFFGSGTQLSVL.

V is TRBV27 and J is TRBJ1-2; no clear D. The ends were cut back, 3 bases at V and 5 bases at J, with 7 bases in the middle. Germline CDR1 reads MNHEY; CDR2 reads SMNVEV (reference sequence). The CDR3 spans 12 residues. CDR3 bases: TGTGCCAGCAGTTTCAGAGGGTATGGCTACACCTTC. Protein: CASSFRGYGYTF.

CDR3 loop: CASSWGDRVNYGYTF. Written as DNA, the CDR3 is TGTGCCAGCAGCTGGGGGGACAGGGTTAACTATGGCTACACCTTC. V gene TRBV7-2 combines with J gene TRBJ1-2, with 9 bases matching TRBD1. In germline, CDR1 is SGHTA, CDR2 FQGNSA. The ends lost 4 bases at V and 1 base at J; junction bases unmatched: 4. CDR3 length: 15 residues.

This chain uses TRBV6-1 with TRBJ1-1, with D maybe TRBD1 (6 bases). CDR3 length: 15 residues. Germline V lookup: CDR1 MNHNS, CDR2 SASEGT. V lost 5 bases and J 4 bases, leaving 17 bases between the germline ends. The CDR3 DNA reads TGTGCCAGCAGTTTCGATCGACAGGCGTTCACTGAAGCTTTCTTT. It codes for CASSFDRQAFTEAFF.

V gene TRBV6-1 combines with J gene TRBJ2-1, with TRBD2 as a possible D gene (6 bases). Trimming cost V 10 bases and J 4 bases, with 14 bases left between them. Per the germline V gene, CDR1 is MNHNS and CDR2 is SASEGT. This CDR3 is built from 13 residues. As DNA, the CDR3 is TGTGCCACCCCATTAGGACTATACAATGAGCAGTTCTTC. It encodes CATPLGLYNEQFF.

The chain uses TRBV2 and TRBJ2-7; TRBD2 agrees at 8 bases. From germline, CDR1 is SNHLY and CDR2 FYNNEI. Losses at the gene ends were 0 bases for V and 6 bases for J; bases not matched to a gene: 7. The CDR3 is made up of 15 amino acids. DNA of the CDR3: TGTGCCAGCAGTGAAGCGCGGGGGGTTATGAGCGAGCAGTACTTC. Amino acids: CASSEARGVMSEQYF.

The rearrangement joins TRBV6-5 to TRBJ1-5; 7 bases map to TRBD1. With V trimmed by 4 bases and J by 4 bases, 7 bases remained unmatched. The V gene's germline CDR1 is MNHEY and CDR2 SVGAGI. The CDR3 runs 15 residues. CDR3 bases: TGTGCCAGCAGTTCGACAGGGTCTGTAAATCAGCCCCAGCATTTT. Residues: CASSSTGSVNQPQHF.

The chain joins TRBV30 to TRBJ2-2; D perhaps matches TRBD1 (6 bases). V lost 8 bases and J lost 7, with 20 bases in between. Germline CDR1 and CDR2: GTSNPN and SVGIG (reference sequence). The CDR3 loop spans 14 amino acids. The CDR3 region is CAEETGKEDGELFF. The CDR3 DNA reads TGTGCCGAAGAAACAGGGAAGGAAGACGGGGAGCTGTTTTTT.

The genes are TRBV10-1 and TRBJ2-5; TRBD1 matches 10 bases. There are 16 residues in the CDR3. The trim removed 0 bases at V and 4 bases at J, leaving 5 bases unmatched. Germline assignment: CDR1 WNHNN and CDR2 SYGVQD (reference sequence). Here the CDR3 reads CASSESRDRGRETQYF. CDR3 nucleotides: TGCGCCAGCAGTGAGTCGCGGGACAGGGGACGAGAGACCCAGTACTTC.

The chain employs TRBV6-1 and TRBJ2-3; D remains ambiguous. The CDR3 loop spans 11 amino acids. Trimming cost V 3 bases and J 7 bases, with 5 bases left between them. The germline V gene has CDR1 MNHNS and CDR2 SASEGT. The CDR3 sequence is CASSDYHTQYF. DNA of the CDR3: TGTGCCAGCAGTGACTACCATACGCAGTATTTT.

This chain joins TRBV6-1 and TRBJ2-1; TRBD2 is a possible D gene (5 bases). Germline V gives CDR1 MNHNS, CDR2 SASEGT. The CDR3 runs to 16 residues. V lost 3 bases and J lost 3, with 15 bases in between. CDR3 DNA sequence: TGTGCCAGCAGTGATGACTATGGCGGATACTACAATGAGCAGTTCTTC. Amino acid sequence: CASSDDYGGYYNEQFF.

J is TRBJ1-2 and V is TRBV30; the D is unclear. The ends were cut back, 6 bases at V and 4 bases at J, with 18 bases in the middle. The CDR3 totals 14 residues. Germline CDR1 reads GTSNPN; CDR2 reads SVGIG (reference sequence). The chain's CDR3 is CACYNHFGSYGYTF. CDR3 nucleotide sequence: TGTGCCTGCTACAACCATTTCGGGAGCTATGGCTACACCTTC.

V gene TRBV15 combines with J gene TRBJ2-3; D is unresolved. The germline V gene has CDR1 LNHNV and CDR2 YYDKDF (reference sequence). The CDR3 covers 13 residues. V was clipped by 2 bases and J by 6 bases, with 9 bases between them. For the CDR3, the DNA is TGTGCCACCAGCAGAACCCCCGGGGATACGCAGTATTTT. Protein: CATSRTPGDTQYF.

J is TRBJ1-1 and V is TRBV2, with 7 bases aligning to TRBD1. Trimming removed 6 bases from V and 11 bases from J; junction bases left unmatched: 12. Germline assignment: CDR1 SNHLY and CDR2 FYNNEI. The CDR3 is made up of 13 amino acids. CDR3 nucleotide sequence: TGTGCCAGCAGGAGACAGGGTGGTAGAACGGCTTTCTTT. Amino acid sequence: CASRRQGGRTAFF.

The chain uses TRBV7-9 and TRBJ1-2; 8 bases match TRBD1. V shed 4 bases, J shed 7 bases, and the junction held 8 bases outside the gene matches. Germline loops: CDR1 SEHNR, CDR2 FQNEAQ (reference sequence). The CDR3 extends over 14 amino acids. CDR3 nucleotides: TGTGCCAGCAGCTGGGGCGACAGGGGAGGTGGCTACACCTTC. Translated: CASSWGDRGGGYTF. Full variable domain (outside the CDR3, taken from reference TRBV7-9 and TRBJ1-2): DTGVSQNPRHKITKRGQNVTFRCDPISEHNRLYWYRQTLGQGPEFLTYFQNEAQLEKSRLLSDRFSAERPKGSFSTLEIQRTEQGDSAMYLCASSWGDRGGGYTFGSGTRLTVV.

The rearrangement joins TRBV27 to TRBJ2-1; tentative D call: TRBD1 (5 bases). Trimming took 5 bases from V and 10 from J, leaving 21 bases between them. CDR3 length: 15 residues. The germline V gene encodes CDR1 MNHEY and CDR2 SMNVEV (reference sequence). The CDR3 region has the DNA TGTGCCAGCAGTCACACCCCGATGGGGCAGGGCGAGCAGTTCTTC. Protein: CASSHTPMGQGEQFF.

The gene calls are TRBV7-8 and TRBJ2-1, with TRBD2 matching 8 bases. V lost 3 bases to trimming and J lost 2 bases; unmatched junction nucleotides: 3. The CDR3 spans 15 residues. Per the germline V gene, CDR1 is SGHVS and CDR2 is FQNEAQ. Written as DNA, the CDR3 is TGTGCCAGCAGCTTTAGCGGGACCACCTACAATGAGCAGTTCTTC. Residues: CASSFSGTTYNEQFF.

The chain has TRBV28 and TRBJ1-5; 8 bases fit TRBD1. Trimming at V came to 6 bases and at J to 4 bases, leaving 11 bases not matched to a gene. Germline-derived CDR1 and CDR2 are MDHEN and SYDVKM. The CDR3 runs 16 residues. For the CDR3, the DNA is TGTGCCAGCAGACCCCGGACAGGGAGACAAAATCAGCCCCAGCATTTT. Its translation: CASRPRTGRQNQPQHF.

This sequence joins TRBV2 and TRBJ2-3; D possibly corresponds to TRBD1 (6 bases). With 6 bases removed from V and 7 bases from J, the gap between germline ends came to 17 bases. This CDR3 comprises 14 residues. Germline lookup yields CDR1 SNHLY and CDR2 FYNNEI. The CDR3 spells CASRDSEYGNTQYF. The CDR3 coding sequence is TGTGCCAGCAGGGACAGCGAATATGGAAATACGCAGTATTTT.

The CDR3 loop reads CASSPGTGFNQPQHF. The CDR3 DNA is TGTGCCAGCAGCCCGGGGACAGGGTTCAATCAGCCCCAGCATTTT. The rearrangement uses TRBV7-9 and TRBJ1-5; 9 nucleotides line up with TRBD1. Germline CDR1 SEHNR, CDR2 FQNEAQ (reference sequence). V lost 5 bases and J lost 3; bases outside the gene matches: 5. The CDR3 sequence is 15 residues long.

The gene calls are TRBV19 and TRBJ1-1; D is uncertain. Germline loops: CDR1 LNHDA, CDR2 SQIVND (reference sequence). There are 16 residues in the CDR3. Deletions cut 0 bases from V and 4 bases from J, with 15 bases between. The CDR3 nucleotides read TGTGCCAGTAGTATAGAGGCGGCCCGGGGATTCACTGAAGCTTTCTTT. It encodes CASSIEAARGFTEAFF. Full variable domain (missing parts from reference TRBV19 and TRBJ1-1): DGGITQSPKYLFRKEGQNVTLSCEQNLNHDAMYWYRQDPGQGLRLIYYSQIVNDFQKGDIAEGYSVSREKKESFPLTVTSAQKNPTAFYLCASSIEAARGFTEAFFGQGTRLTVV.

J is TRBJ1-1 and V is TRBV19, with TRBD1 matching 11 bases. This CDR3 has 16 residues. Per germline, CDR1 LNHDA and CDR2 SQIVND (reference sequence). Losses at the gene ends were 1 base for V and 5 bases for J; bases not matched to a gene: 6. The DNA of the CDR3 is TGTGCCAGTAGTATAGGGACAGGGGGCGCAGGAACTGAAGCTTTCTTT. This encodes CASSIGTGGAGTEAFF.

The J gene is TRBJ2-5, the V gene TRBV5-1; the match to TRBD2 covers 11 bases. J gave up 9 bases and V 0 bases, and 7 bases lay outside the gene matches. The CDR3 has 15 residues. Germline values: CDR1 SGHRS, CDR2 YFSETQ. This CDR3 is CASSLEGTSGDSQYF. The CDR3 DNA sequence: TGCGCCAGCAGCTTGGAAGGGACTAGCGGTGACTCCCAGTACTTC.